Only one count was recorded for the clone carrying this T cell receptor beta chain. The table came from immunoSEQ multiplex PCR; TCRdb's copy has only in-frame clones and leaves some out. The data contain some 64,000 clones, about 96% of them seen just once; the ten biggest clones take up roughly 1.2%. V was cut by 3 bases and J by 1 base, with 5 bases left in between. Germline V lookup: CDR1 LNHDA, CDR2 SQIVND (reference sequence). The CDR3 sequence is 13 residues long. The sample originates from a study of cytomegalovirus exposure and HLA in healthy donors. Sample: PBMCs. The chain uses TRBV19 and TRBJ2-3; unclear D gene. This clonotype was sampled from a woman between 18 and 30 years old in good health and CMV-seronegative. The CDR3, as DNA: TGTGCCAGTAGTATCTCAGGCACAGATACGCAGTATTTT. It encodes CASSISGTDTQYF.